Detailed here is one T cell receptor beta chain. The data originate from a study of blood T cell repertoires in COVID-19. Looking at the study overall: T cells, B-cell-depleted T cells, or PBMCs provided the cDNA or gDNA that served as material.

Generated by immunoSEQ multiplex PCR, the TCRdb table keeps only in-frame clones and is missing some. The profile covers about 370,000 clones, with roughly nine tenths appearing a single time and about 2.9% taken by the ten largest. Patients at the Seattle site were enrolled during active infection and followed longitudinally. The sequenced material came from peripheral blood. This clonotype was obtained from a woman under 40 with COVID-19, enrolled during active disease.

DNA for the CDR3: TGTGCCAGCAGCAAAGGGGAGGGACGGACAGATACGCAGTATTTT. It codes for CASSKGEGRTDTQYF. The rearrangement links TRBV21-1 to TRBJ2-3; the table gives TRBD2 as D, unverified against the DNA. TRBV21-1 is tagged as a pseudogene. CDR3 length equals 15 residues.